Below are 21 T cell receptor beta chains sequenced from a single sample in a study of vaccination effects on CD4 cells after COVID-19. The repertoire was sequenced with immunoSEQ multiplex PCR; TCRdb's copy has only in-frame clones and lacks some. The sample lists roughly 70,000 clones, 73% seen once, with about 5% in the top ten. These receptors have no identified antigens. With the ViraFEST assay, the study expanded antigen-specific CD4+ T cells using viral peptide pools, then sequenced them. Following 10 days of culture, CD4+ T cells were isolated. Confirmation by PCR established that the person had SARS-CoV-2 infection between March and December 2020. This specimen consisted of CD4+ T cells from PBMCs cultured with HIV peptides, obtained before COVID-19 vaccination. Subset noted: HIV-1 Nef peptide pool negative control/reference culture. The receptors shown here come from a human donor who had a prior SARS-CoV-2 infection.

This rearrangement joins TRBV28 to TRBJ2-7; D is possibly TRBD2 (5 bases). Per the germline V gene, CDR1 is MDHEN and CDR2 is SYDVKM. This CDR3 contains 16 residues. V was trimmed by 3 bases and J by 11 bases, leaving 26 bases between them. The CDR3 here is CASSFPALLTTEVEYF. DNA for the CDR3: TGTGCCAGCAGTTTCCCGGCACTGCTGACGACGGAGGTGGAGTACTTC.

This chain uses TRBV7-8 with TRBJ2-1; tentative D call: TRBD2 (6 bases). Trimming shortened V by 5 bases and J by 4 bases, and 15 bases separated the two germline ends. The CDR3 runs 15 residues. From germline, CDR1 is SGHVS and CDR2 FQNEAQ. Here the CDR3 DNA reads TGTGCCAGCAGCCCTGAGACGGGGACTTACAATGAGCAGTTCTTC. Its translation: CASSPETGTYNEQFF.

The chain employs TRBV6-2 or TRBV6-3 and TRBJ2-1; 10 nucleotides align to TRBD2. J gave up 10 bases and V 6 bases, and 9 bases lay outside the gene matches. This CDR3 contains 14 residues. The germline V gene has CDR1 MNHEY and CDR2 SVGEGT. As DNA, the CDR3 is TGTGCCAGCAGCCGAGCGGGAGGGCCTTACGAGCAGTTCTTC. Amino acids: CASSRAGGPYEQFF.

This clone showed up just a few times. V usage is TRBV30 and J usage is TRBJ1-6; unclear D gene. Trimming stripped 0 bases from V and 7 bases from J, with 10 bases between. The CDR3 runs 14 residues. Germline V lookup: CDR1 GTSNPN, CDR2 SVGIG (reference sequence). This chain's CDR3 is CAWSVGLLNSPLHF. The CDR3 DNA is TGTGCCTGGAGTGTCGGCCTGCTGAATTCACCCCTCCACTTT.

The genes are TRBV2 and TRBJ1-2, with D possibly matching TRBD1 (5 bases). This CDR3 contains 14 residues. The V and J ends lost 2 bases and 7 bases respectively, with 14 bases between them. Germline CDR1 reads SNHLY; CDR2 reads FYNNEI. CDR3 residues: CASSEIWQGGGYTF. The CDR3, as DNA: TGTGCCAGCAGTGAAATTTGGCAGGGAGGTGGCTACACCTTC.

The CDR3 loop is CASSLMGASYNEQFF. The CDR3 bases are TGTGCCAGCAGCTTAATGGGGGCTAGTTACAATGAGCAGTTCTTC. The rearrangement joins TRBV7-3 to TRBJ2-1, with D possibly TRBD1 on 6 matching bases. This CDR3 region has 15 residues. The V gene's germline CDR1 is SGHTA and CDR2 FQGTGA. Trimming cost V 1 base and J 4 bases, with 11 bases left between them.

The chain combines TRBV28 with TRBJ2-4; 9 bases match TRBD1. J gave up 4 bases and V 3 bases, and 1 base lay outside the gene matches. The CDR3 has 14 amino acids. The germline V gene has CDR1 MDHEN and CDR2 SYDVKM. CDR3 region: CASSLTGGKNIQYF. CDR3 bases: TGTGCCAGCAGTTTGACAGGGGGGAAAAACATTCAGTACTTC.

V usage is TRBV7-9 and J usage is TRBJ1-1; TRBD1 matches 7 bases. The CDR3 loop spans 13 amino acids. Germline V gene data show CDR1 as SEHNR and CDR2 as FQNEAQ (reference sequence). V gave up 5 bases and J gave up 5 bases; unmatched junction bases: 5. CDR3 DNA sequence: TGTGCCAGCAGCAAACAGGGGTTTACTGAAGCTTTCTTT. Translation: CASSKQGFTEAFF.

The CDR3 loop reads CSVSREPDPLDEQFF. The DNA of the CDR3 is TGCAGCGTGTCTCGGGAGCCGGACCCCCTCGATGAGCAGTTCTTC. V is TRBV29-1 and J is TRBJ2-1; D perhaps matches TRBD2 (6 bases). The CDR3 covers 15 residues. V was shortened by 6 bases and J by 8 bases, with 23 bases between the two germline ends. Germline values: CDR1 SQVTM, CDR2 ANQGSEA.

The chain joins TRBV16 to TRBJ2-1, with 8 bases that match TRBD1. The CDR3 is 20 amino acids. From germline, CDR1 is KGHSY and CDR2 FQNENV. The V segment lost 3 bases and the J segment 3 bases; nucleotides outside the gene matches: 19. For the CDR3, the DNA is TGTGCCAGCAGCCATATCTTTGGACAGGGAGGTCGGGGGAGCTACAATGAGCAGTTCTTC. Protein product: CASSHIFGQGGRGSYNEQFF.

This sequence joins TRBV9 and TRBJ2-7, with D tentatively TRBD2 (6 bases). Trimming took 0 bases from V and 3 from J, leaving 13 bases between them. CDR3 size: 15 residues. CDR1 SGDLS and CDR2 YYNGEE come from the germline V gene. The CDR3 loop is CASSVEAGGDYEQYF. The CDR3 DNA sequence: TGTGCCAGCAGCGTAGAGGCGGGCGGGGACTACGAGCAGTACTTC.

CDR3 DNA: TGTGCTAGTGGCAGACTAGCGGGGGGCGTGGATACGCAGTATTTT. Residues: CASGRLAGGVDTQYF. The chain combines TRBV12-5 with TRBJ2-3; 13 bases agree with TRBD2. CDR1 is LGHNT and CDR2 is FRNRAP in the germline V gene. J was trimmed by 6 bases and V by 6 bases; bases with no gene match: 6. The CDR3 contains 15 residues.

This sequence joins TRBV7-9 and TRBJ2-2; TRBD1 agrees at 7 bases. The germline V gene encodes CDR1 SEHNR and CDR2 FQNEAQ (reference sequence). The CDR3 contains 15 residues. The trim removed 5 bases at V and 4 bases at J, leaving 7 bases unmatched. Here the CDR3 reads CASSLQGVGTGELFF. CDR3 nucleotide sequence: TGTGCCAGCAGCCTCCAGGGGGTCGGCACCGGGGAGCTGTTTTTT. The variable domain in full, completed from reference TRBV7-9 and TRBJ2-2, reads DTGVSQNPRHKITKRGQNVTFRCDPISEHNRLYWYRQTLGQGPEFLTYFQNEAQLEKSRLLSDRFSAERPKGSFSTLEIQRTEQGDSAMYLCASSLQGVGTGELFFGEGSRLTVL.

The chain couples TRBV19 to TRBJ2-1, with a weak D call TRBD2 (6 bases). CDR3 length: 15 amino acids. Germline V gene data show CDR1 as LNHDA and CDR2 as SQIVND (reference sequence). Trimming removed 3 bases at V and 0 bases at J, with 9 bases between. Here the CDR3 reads CASSIRDFSYNEQFF. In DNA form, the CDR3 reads TGTGCCAGTAGTATCAGGGACTTCTCCTACAATGAGCAGTTCTTC. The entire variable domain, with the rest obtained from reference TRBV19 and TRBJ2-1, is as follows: DGGITQSPKYLFRKEGQNVTLSCEQNLNHDAMYWYRQDPGQGLRLIYYSQIVNDFQKGDIAEGYSVSREKKESFPLTVTSAQKNPTAFYLCASSIRDFSYNEQFFGPGTRLTVL.

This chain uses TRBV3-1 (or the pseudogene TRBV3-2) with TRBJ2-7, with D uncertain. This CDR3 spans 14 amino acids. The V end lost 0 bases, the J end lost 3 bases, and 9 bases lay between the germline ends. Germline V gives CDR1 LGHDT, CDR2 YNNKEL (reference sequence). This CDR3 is CASSQEPRSYEQYF. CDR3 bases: TGTGCCAGCAGCCAAGAGCCTCGGAGCTACGAGCAGTACTTC.

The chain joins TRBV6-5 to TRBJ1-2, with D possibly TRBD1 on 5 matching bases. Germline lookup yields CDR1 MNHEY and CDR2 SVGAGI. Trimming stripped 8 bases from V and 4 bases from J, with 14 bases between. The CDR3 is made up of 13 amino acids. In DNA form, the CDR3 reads TGTGCCAGCGGCGAGGGTAGGGGCTATGGCTACACCTTC. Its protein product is CASGEGRGYGYTF.

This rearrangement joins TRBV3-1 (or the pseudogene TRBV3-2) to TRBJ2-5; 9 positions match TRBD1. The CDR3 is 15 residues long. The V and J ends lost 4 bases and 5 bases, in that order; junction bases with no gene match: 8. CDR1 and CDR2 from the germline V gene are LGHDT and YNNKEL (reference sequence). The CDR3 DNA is TGTGCCAGCAGCCCCGGGACAGGGATGGGGGAGACCCAGTACTTC. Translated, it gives CASSPGTGMGETQYF.

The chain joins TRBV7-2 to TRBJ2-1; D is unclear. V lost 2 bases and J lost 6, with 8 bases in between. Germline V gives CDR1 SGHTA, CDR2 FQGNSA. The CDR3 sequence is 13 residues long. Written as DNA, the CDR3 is TGTGCCAGCAGCTTACGAATGGGCAATGAGCAGTTCTTC. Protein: CASSLRMGNEQFF.

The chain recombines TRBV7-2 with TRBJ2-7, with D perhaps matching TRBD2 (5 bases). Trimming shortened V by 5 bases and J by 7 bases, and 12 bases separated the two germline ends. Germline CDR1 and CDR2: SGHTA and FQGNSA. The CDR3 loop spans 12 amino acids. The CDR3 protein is CASSPGWTEQYF. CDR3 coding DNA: TGTGCCAGCAGCCCCGGATGGACTGAGCAGTACTTC.

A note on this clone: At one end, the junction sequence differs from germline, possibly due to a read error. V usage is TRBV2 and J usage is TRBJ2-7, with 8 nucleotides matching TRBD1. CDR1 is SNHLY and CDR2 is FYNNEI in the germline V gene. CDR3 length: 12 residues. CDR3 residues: CASSDRTGSHLF. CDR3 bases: TGTGCCAGCAGTGACAGGACAGGGTCTCATCTCTTC. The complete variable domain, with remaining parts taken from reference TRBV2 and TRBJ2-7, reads EPEVTQTPSHQVTQMGQEVILRCVPISNHLYFYWYRQILGQKVEFLVSFYNNEISEKSEIFDDQFSVERPDGSNFTLKIRSTKLEDSAMYFCASSDRTGSHLFGPGTRLTVT.

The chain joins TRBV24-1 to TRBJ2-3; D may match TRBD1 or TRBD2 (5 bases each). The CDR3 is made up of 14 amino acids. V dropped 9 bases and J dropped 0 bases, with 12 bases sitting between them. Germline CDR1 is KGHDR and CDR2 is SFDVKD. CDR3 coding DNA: TGTGCCACCGGGACCAGGTTTAGCACAGATACGCAGTATTTT. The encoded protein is CATGTRFSTDTQYF.